A single sample is the source of the 9 T cell receptor beta chains below, sequenced in a study of CD8 T cells in Susac syndrome. The RNA input was roughly 0.45 to 1 ug, and it was reverse transcribed with random hexamers. Using its own MiXCR run on the immunoSEQ multiplex PCR reads, TCRdb lists one record per CDR3 protein. The sample has roughly 250,000 distinct CDR3 sequences, 90% to 96% seen once. Material for sequencing was CD4+ T cells from PBMCs. The receptors were gathered from a human donor with Susac syndrome.

This rearrangement joins TRBV30 to TRBJ1-2; D unclear. The germline V gene has CDR1 GTSNPN and CDR2 SVGIG (reference sequence). The germline V and J ends were trimmed by 1 base and 6 bases, with 15 bases remaining between them. This CDR3 comprises 14 residues. The CDR3: CAWSGPRATHGYTF. CDR3 nucleotides: TGTGCCTGGAGTGGCCCTAGGGCCACCCATGGCTACACCTTC.

V and J are TRBV28 and TRBJ2-1; 13 positions match TRBD2. V lost 6 bases to trimming and J lost 7 bases; unmatched junction nucleotides: 6. The germline V gene has CDR1 MDHEN and CDR2 SYDVKM. The CDR3 contains 15 residues. The CDR3 bases are TGTGCCAGCAGCTCCGGGACTAGCGGGAAGAATGAGCAGTTCTTC. It specifies CASSSGTSGKNEQFF.

The genes are TRBV20-1 and TRBJ2-5; D remains ambiguous. With 4 bases removed from V and 4 bases from J, the gap between germline ends came to 13 bases. Germline values: CDR1 DFQATT, CDR2 SNEGSKA (reference sequence). The CDR3 extends over 13 amino acids. The CDR3 region has the DNA TGCAGTGCTAAGATGGATAGAGGAGAGACCCAGTACTTC. This sequence encodes CSAKMDRGETQYF.

For the CDR3, the DNA is TGTGCCAGCAGGTCTAACACTGAAGCTTTCTTT. Translating it yields CASRSNTEAFF. J is TRBJ1-1 and V is TRBV12-3 or TRBV12-4; D gene uncertain. The CDR3 totals 11 residues. V was trimmed by 6 bases and J by 2 bases, leaving 4 bases between them.

The J gene is TRBJ2-5, the V gene TRBV7-2; D not resolved. In germline, CDR1 is SGHTA, CDR2 FQGNSA. V gave up 0 bases and J gave up 4 bases, with 9 bases separating them. The CDR3 sequence is 14 residues long. CDR3 sequence reads: CASSLASWLETQYF. As DNA, the CDR3 is TGTGCCAGCAGCTTAGCGTCGTGGTTAGAGACCCAGTACTTC.

The chain carries TRBV30 and TRBJ1-5; possibly TRBD1 for D (5 bases). The CDR3 spans 14 residues. Trimming shortened V by 2 bases and J by 5 bases, and 13 bases separated the two germline ends. Germline V lookup: CDR1 GTSNPN, CDR2 SVGIG (reference sequence). The chain's CDR3 is CAWSHPGPDQPQHF. The CDR3 DNA is TGTGCCTGGAGTCACCCGGGGCCAGATCAGCCCCAGCATTTT.

The chain employs TRBV29-1 and TRBJ1-3; tentative D call: TRBD1 (5 bases). CDR1 is SQVTM, CDR2 ANQGSEA, per germline. The CDR3 is made up of 14 amino acids. V was cut by 6 bases and J by 4 bases, with 16 bases left in between. The CDR3 is CSVIRDLQGNTIYF. Here the CDR3 DNA reads TGCAGCGTCATCCGGGACCTACAAGGAAACACCATATATTTT.

This sequence joins TRBV5-6 and TRBJ1-1; D call uncertain. The CDR3 runs to 14 residues. Germline V gene lookup returns CDR1 SGHDT and CDR2 YYEEEE. V was clipped by 1 base and J by 0 bases, with 7 bases between them. Here the CDR3 reads CASSLYGLNTEAFF. CDR3 in DNA: TGTGCCAGCAGCTTGTACGGGTTGAACACTGAAGCTTTCTTT.

The rearrangement uses TRBV28 and TRBJ2-1; the match to TRBD2 covers 12 bases. The germline gives CDR1 MDHEN, CDR2 SYDVKM. This CDR3 contains 14 residues. V dropped 6 bases and J dropped 6; count of bases not matched to a gene: 3. For the CDR3, the DNA is TGTGCCAGCAGGACTAGCGGGAGATTCAATGAGCAGTTCTTC. Its protein product is CASRTSGRFNEQFF.